This T cell receptor beta chain was observed in a study of blood T cell repertoires in COVID-19. Study in general: Specimens from acute and convalescent COVID-19 originated in the United States, Italy and Spain. The analysed material was cDNA or gDNA that came from T cells, B-cell-depleted T cells, or PBMCs.

As processed by the authors: Reference gene primer amplification yielded estimated nucleated cell counts. Clones were sequenced by immunoSEQ multiplex PCR, and TCRdb holds only the in-frame ones, with some missing. V and J calls and clone size are those listed in that table; D and trimming were worked out from the DNA. Here the sample spans 85,000 to 130,000 clones, about 70% being singletons. There are 15 residues in the CDR3. The germline V gene has CDR1 SNHLY and CDR2 FYNNEI. Trimming removed 5 bases from V and 5 bases from J; junction bases left unmatched: 6. V usage is TRBV2 and J usage is TRBJ2-3; 11 nucleotides match TRBD2. The clonotype comes from a human donor with acute or convalescent COVID-19. The donor label of this sample is uncertain. The sequenced sample consisted of peripheral blood. This CDR3 reads CASSTLAGVGDTQYF. The DNA of the CDR3 is TGTGCCAGCAGTACACTAGCGGGGGTGGGAGATACGCAGTATTTT. The full variable domain, rest sourced from reference TRBV2 and TRBJ2-3, is EPEVTQTPSHQVTQMGQEVILRCVPISNHLYFYWYRQILGQKVEFLVSFYNNEISEKSEIFDDQFSVERPDGSNFTLKIRSTKLEDSAMYFCASSTLAGVGDTQYFGPGTRLTVL.